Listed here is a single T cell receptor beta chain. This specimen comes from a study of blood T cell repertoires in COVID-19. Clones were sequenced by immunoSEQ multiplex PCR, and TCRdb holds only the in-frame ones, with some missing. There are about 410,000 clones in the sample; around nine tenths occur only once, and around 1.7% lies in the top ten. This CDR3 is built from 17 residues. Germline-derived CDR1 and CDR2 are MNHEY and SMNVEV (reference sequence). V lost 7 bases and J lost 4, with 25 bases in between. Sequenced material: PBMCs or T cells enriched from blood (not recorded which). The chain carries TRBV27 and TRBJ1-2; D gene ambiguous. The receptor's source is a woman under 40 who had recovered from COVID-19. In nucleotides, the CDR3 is TGTGCCAGCACCCCCTCCGGGATTTCGCATCGGGGCTATGGCTACACCTTC. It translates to CASTPSGISHRGYGYTF.